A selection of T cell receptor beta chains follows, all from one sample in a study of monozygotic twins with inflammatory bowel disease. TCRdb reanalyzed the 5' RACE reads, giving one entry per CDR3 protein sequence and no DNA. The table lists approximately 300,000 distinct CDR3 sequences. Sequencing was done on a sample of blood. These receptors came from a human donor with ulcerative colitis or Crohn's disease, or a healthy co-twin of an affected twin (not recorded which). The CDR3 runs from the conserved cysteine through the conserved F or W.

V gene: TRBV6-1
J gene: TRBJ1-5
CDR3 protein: CASSEKVGNQPQHF

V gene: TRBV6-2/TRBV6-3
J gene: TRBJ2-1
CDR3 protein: CASSYGANEQFF

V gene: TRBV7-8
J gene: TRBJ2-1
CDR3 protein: CASTPGGDEQFF

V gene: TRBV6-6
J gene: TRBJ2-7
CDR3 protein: CASTTGLQTYEQYF

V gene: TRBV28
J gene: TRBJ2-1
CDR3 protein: CASSLFFWVETGVLNEQFF

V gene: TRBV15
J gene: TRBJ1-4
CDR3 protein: CATSFSAFSNEKLFF

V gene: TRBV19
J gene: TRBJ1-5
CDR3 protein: CASSIWGSNQPQHF

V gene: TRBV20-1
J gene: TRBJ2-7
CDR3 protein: CSAPGLGPSEQYF

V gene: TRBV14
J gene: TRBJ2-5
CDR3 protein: CASSRTAHLGTQYF

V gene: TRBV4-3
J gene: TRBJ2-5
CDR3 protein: CASSPGPIEETQYF

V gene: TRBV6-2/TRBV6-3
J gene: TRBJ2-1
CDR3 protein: CASSQQLSSYNEQFF

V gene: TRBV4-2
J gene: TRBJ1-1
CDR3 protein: CASSQVGGQVEAFF

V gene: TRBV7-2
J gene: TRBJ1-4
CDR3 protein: CASSLGVRTEIEKLFF

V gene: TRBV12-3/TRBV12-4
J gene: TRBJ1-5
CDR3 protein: CASRPDTGGWGQPQHF

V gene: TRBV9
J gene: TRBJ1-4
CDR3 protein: CASSVDVGQPNEKLFF

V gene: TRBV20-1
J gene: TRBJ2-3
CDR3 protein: CSAPGTGSMAADTDTQYF

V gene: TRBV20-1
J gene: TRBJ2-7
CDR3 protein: CSAWDRGNSYEQYF

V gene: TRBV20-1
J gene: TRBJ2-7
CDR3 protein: CSAESKRWPSYEQYF

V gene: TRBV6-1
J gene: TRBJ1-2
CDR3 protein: CASSEALSPNYGYTF

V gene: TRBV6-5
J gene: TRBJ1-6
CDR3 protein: CASSYDRGSPLHF

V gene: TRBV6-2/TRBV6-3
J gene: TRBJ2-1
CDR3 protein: CASSYWGYNEQFF

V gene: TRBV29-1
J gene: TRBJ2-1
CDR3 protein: CSVTGQAYNEQFF

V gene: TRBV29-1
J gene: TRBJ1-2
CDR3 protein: CSVGFSYGYTF

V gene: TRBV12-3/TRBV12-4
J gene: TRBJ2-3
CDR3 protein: CASRSYRGLTDTQYF

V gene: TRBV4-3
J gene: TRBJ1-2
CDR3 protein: CASSQEPGQGAVWYGYTF

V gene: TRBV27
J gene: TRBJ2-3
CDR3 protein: CASSLWAPGTSGRGTDTQYF

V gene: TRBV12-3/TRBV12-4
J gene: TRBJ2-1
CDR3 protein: CASSSIPDNEQFF

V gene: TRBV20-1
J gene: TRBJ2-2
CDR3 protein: CSAPKATSAYTGELFF

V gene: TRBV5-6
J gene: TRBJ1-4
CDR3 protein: CASSLLTEHFATNEKLFF

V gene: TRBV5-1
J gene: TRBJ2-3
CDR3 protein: CASKKTGSTDTQYF

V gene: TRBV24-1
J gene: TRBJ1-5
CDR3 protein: CATSDPRRDFGPQHF

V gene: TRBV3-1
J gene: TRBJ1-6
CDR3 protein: CASTQQGFHSPLHF

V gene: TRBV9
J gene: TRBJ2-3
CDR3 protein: CASSDASSGRAGADTQYF

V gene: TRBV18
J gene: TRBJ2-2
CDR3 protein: CASSLLAGGLNTGELFF

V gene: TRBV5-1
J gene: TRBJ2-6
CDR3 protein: CASSSPGNYSGRANVLTF

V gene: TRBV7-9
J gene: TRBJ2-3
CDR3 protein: CASMGLVSTDTQYF

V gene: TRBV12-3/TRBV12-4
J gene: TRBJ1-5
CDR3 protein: CASSRYRQGRLNQPQHF

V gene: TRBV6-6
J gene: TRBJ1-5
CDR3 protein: CASSPRNQPQHF

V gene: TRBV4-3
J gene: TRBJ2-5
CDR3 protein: CASSQDWGVVFETQYF

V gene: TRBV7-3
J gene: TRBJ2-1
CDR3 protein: CASSLRGQGGNEQFF

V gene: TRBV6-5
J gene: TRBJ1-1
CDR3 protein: CASSSGQGANTEAFF

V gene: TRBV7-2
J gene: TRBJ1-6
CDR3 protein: CASSPTTRGRGSPLHF

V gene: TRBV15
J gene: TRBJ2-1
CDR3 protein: CATSRAWSGIKIYNEQFF

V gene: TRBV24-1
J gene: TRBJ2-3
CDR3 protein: CATSGRGANTQYF

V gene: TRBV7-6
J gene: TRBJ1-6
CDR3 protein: CASSLALGRANSPLHF

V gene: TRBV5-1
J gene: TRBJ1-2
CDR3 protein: CASSNSGPANYGYTF